This TCR beta chain derives from a study of T-cell reconstitution after alpha-beta-depleted transplantation in children. Preparation of the TCRbeta library used unique molecular identifiers. TCRdb ran MiXCR on the PCR reads and lists one entry per CDR3 protein. The sample contains around 400,000 distinct CDR3 sequences, 11% of which appear only once. V was clipped by 4 bases and J by 14 bases, with 20 bases between them. The CDR3 is 13 residues long. This clonotype was detected many times. The starting material was PBMCs from the stem cell graft donor, obtained from the stem cell graft. The chain is built from TRBV12-3 or TRBV12-4 and TRBJ2-5, with a tentative D call TRBD1 (6 bases). The TCR was taken from a human donor who donated a stem cell graft to a child with acute myeloid leukemia. The CDR3 sequence is CASSYLDSPSAYF. The CDR3 DNA reads TGTGCCAGCAGTTACTTGGACAGTCCTTCCGCTTACTTC.